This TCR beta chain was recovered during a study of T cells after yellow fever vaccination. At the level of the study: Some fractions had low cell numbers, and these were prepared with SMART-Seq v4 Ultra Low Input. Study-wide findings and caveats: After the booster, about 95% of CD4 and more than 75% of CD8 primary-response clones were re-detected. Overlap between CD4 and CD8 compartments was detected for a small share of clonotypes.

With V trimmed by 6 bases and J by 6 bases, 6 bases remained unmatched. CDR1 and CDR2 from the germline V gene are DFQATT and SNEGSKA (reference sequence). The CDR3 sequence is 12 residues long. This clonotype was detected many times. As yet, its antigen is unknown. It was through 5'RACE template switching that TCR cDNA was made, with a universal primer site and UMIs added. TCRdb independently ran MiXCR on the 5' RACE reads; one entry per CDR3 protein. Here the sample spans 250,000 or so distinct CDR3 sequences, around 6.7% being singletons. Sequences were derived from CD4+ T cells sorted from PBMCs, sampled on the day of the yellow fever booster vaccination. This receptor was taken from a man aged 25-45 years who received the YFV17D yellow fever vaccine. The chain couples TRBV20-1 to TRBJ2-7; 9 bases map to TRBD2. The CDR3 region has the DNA TGCAGTGCGGCGGGACTAGCTCTCGAGCAGTACTTC. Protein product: CSAAGLALEQYF.